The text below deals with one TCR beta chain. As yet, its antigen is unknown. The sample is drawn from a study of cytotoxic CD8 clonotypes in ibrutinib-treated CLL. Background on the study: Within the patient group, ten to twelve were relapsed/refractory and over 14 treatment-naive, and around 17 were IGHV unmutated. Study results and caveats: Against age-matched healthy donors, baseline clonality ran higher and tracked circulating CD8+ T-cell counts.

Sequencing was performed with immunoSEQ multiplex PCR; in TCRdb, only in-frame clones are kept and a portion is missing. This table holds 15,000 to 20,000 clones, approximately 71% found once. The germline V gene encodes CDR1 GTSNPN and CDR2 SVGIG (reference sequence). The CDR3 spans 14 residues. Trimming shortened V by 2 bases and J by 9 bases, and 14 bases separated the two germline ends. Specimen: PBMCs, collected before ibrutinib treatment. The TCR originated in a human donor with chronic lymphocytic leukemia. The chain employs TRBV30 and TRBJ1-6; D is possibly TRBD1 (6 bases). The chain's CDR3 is CAWSHRVEGSPLHF. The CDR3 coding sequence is TGTGCCTGGAGTCACAGGGTAGAGGGTTCACCCCTCCACTTT.